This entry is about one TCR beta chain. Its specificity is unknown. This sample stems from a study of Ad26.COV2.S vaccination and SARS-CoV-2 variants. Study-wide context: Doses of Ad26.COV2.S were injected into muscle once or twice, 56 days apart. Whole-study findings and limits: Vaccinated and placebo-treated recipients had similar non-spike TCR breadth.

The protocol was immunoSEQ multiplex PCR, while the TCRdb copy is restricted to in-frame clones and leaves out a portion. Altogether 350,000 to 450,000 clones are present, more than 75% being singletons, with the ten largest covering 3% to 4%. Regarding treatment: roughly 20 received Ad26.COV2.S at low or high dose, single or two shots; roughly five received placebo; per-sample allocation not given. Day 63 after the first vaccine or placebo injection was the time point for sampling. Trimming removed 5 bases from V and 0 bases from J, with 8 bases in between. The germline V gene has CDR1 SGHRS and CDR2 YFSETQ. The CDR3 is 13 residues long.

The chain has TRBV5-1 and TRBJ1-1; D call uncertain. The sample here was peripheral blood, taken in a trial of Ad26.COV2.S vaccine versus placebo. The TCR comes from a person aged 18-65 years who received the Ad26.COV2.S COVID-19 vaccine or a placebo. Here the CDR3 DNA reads TGCGCCAGCAGATTGACACTGAACACTGAAGCTTTCTTT. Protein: CASRLTLNTEAFF.